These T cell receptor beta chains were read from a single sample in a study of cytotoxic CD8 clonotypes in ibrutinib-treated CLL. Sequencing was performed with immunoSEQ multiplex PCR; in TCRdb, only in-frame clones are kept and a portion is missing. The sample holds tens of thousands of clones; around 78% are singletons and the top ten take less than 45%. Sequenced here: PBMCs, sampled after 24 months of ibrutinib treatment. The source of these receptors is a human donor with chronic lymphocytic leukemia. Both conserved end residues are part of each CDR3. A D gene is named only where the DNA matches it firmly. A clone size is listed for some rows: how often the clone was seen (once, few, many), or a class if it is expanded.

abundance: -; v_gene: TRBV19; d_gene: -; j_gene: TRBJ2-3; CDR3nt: TGTGCCAGTAGGGGTGGAGGGGGCCCTGCCGGAGATACGCAGTATTTT; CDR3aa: CASRGGGGPAGDTQYF
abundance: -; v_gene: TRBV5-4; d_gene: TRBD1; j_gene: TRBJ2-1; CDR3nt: TGTGCCAGCAGCCTCGGACAGGGGAGAGGGGATGAGCAGTTCTTC; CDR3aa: CASSLGQGRGDEQFF
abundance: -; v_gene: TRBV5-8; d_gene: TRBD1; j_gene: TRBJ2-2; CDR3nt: TGTGCCAGCAGGCTGGGACAGGGTGTAACCGGGGAGCTGTTTTTT; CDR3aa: CASRLGQGVTGELFF
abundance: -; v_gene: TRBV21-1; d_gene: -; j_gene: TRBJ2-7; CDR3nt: TGTGCCAGCAGCAAAAAGATCGGGAGAGCATCCTACGAGCAGTACTTC; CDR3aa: CASSKKIGRASYEQYF
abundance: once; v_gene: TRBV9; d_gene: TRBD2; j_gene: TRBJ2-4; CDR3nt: TGTGCCAGCAGCGTAGGCGGCGGGAGAGGTGAAAACATTCAGTACTTC; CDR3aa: CASSVGGGRGENIQYF
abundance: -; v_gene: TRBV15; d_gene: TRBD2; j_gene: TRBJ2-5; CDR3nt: TGTGCCACCAGCCCATATACTAGCGGACAAGAGACCCAGTACTTC; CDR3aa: CATSPYTSGQETQYF
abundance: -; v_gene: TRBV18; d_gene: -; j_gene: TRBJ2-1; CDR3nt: TGTGCCAGCTCACTGGGACCATACAATGAGCAGTTCTTC; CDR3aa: CASSLGPYNEQFF
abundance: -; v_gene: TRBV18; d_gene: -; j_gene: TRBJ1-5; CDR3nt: TGTGCCAGCTCACGGGTCAAGGGAAATCAGCCCCAGCATTTT; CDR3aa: CASSRVKGNQPQHF
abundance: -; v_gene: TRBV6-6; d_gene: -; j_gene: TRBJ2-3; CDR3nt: TGTGCCAGCAGTTACAAACAGGGATCGAGTCCAGATACGCAGTATTTT; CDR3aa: CASSYKQGSSPDTQYF
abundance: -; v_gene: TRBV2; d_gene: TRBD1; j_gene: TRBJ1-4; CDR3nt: TGTGCCAGCAGGGGGGACAGCCCCAATGAAAAACTGTTTTTT; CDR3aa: CASRGDSPNEKLFF
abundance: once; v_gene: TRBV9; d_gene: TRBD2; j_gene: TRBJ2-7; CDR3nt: TGTGCCAGCAGCTTTGGACTAGCGGGAGGGCCCGGGGAGCAGTACTTC; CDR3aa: CASSFGLAGGPGEQYF
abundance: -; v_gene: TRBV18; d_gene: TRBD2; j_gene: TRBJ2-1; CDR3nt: TGTGCCAGCTCACCAGTGTGGGGGGGAAACAATGAGCAGTTCTTC; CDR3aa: CASSPVWGGNNEQFF
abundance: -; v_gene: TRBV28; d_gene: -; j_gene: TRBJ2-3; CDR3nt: TGTGCCAGCAGTTTACCCTCGTCCCATACGCAGTATTTT; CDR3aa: CASSLPSSHTQYF
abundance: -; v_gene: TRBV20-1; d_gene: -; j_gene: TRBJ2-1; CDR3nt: TGCAGTGCTAGAGAGGTCAATGAGCAGTTCTTC; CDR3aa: CSAREVNEQFF
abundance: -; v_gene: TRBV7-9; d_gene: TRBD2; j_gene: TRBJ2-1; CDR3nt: TGTGCCAGCAGCTCTAGCCCCACTAGCGGGAGGTCCAATGAGCAGTTCTTC; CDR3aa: CASSSSPTSGRSNEQFF
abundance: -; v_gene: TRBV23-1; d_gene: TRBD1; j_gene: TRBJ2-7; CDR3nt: TGCGCCAGCAGCCGAAGGGACAGGGGCGACGAGCAGTACTTC; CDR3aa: CASSRRDRGDEQYF
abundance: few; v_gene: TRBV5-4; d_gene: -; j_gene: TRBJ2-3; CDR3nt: TGTGCCAGCAGCCCCGGCGCTCTATCAGGTACAGATACGCAGTATTTT; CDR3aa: CASSPGALSGTDTQYF
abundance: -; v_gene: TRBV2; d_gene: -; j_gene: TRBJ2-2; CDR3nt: TGTGCCAGCAGTGAAGTTGTTGGATCCGGGGAGCTGTTTTTT; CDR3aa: CASSEVVGSGELFF
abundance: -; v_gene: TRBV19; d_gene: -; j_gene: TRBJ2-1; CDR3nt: TGTGCCAGTAGTATAACCGATCTGGCCTACAATGAGCAGTTCTTC; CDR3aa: CASSITDLAYNEQFF
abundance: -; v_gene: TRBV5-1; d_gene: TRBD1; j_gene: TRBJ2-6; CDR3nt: TGCGCCAGCAGCAAACAGGGGAACTCTGGGGCCAACGTCCTGACTTTC; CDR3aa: CASSKQGNSGANVLTF
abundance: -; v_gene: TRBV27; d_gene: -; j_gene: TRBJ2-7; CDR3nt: TGTGCCAGCAGTTTCTTGACGGACTACGAGCAGTACTTC; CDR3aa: CASSFLTDYEQYF